What follows are 19 T cell receptor beta chains derived from one specimen sequenced in a study of breast tumors, draining lymph nodes, adjacent tissues. One entry per CDR3 protein results from TCRdb running MiXCR on the multiplex PCR reads. In the table there are some 150,000 distinct CDR3 sequences, roughly 35% of which are singletons. Axillary draining lymph nodes of breast cancer patients supplied the node samples. The sample was axillary lymph node tissue. These receptors came from a female donor with breast cancer. Some clones in this sample may be carry-over from other donors' samples.

This clonotype was seen at least ten times. The chain carries TRBV11-2 and TRBJ2-7, with TRBD2 matching 11 bases. V shed 6 bases, J shed 0 bases, and the junction held 10 bases outside the gene matches. This CDR3 is 17 amino acids long. Per the germline V gene, CDR1 is SGHAT and CDR2 is FQNNGV. The CDR3 DNA is TGTGCCAGCAGATTGACTAGCGGGGAGATGGCCTCCTACGAGCAGTACTTC. Its protein is CASRLTSGEMASYEQYF.

This clonotype was detected a few times. The chain couples TRBV7-8 to TRBJ2-1, with 8 bases identical to TRBD2. Germline V gene data show CDR1 as SGHVS and CDR2 as FQNEAQ. J gave up 11 bases and V 1 base, and 7 bases lay outside the gene matches. This CDR3 has 14 amino acids. CDR3: CASSLGLAGYQQFF. CDR3 nucleotide sequence: TGTGCCAGCAGCTTAGGCCTAGCGGGCTACCAGCAGTTCTTC.

This clonotype was seen many times. This rearrangement joins TRBV7-3 to TRBJ2-5; 7 bases map to TRBD1. The trim removed 2 bases at V and 5 bases at J, leaving 8 bases unmatched. CDR1 is SGHTA and CDR2 is FQGTGA in the germline V gene. This CDR3 is built from 15 residues. The CDR3 here is CASSLHGTEVETQYF. As DNA, the CDR3 is TGTGCCAGCAGCTTACACGGGACAGAGGTTGAGACCCAGTACTTC.

This clonotype has at least ten counts. The chain carries TRBV7-2 and TRBJ2-1; D is unresolved. Per the germline V gene, CDR1 is SGHTA and CDR2 is FQGNSA. There are 13 residues in the CDR3. The V end lost 3 bases, the J end lost 5 bases, and 8 bases lay between the germline ends. CDR3 sequence: CASSFFRNNEQFF. In DNA, the CDR3 is TGTGCCAGCAGCTTTTTTAGGAACAATGAGCAGTTCTTC.

This clonotype came up once. In DNA form, the CDR3 reads TGCGCCAGCAGCGGGGGGCAGGGCGGGGTCGAGGACACCATATATTTT. This codes for CASSGGQGGVEDTIYF. J is TRBJ1-3 and V is TRBV5-1, with D possibly being TRBD1 (6 bases). CDR1 and CDR2 (germline): SGHRS, YFSETQ. The CDR3 has 16 amino acids. Trimming removed 4 bases from V and 8 bases from J, with 22 bases in between.

This clonotype was picked up many times. V is TRBV27 and J is TRBJ2-5; TRBD1 or TRBD2 may be the D gene (6 bases each). Between the trimmed V and J ends, which lost 8 bases and 4 bases, there was a span of 11 bases. Germline CDR1 and CDR2: MNHEY and SMNVEV (reference sequence). This CDR3 has 12 residues. CDR3 nucleotide sequence: TGTGCCAGCGGGGGGCCCGGAGAGACCCAGTACTTC. Its protein is CASGGPGETQYF.

This clonotype was observed many times. The chain is built from TRBV6-2 or TRBV6-3 and TRBJ2-7, with TRBD2 matching 15 bases. Germline V gene data show CDR1 as MNHEY and CDR2 as SVGEGT. J lost 0 bases, V lost 6 bases, and 9 bases had no gene match. The CDR3 covers 18 residues. The CDR3 region has the DNA TGTGCCAGCAGCCCAATCGGGACTAGCGGGAGGAGCTCCTACGAGCAGTACTTC. Translating gives CASSPIGTSGRSSYEQYF.

V gene TRBV12-3 or TRBV12-4 combines with J gene TRBJ1-5, with a weak D call TRBD1 (6 bases). The CDR3 runs 16 residues. V shed 6 bases and J shed 0 bases, with 15 bases lying between them. The CDR3 is CASSPRGVGSNQPQHF. The DNA for the CDR3 is TGTGCCAGCAGCCCCAGGGGTGTCGGTAGCAATCAGCCCCAGCATTTT.

This clonotype was recorded many times. At one end, the junction sequence differs from germline, possibly due to a read error. The chain uses TRBV5-4 and TRBJ2-7; D is ambiguous. The V gene's germline CDR1 is SGHNT and CDR2 YYREEE (reference sequence). The CDR3 length is 11 residues. CDR3 nucleotides: TGTGCCTGCAGCGACGCTGTCGAGCAGTACTTC. This gives the protein CACSDAVEQYF.

This clonotype has ten or more counts. This rearrangement joins TRBV18 to TRBJ2-5; D is unresolved. The CDR3 totals 13 residues. The germline V gene has CDR1 KGHSH and CDR2 LQKENI. The germline V and J ends were trimmed by 4 bases and 1 base, with 7 bases remaining between them. CDR3 bases: TGTGCCAGCTCACGAACAGCCCAAGAGACCCAGTACTTC. Its protein product is CASSRTAQETQYF.

In this sample, this clonotype turned up many times. V is TRBV19 and J is TRBJ2-7; TRBD2 matches 9 bases. The trim removed 5 bases at V and 7 bases at J, leaving 12 bases unmatched. CDR3 length: 15 amino acids. The germline gives CDR1 LNHDA, CDR2 SQIVND (reference sequence). CDR3 region: CASSPLSGGSREQYF. The CDR3 DNA is TGTGCCAGTAGTCCCCTTAGCGGGGGCTCTCGGGAGCAGTACTTC. The full variable domain, with the rest looked up from reference TRBV19 and TRBJ2-7, is DGGITQSPKYLFRKEGQNVTLSCEQNLNHDAMYWYRQDPGQGLRLIYYSQIVNDFQKGDIAEGYSVSREKKESFPLTVTSAQKNPTAFYLCASSPLSGGSREQYFGPGTRLTVT.

About this clonotype: Possible read error: a much larger clone is one base away. This rearrangement joins TRBV27 to TRBJ2-1, with 12 bases matching TRBD1. Trimming removed 11 bases from V and 7 bases from J; junction bases left unmatched: 9. CDR3 length equals 14 residues. The germline gives CDR1 MNHEY, CDR2 SMNVEV (reference sequence). CDR3 sequence: CASEGTGGRNEQFF. The CDR3 bases are TGTGCCTCCGAGGGGACAGGGGGCAGGAATGAGCAGTTCTTC.

Note on this clonotype: The CDR3 does not end in the conserved phenylalanine or tryptophan, so this is likely a read error. The DNA is left out, because the CDR3 cannot be placed on it with certainty; the CDR3 is given as TCRdb lists it. The chain carries TRBV20-1 and TRBJ1-2; the D call in the table, TRBD1, was not verified against the DNA. Germline CDR1 and CDR2: DFQATT and SNEGSKA (reference sequence). With termini counted, the CDR3 has 12 amino acids. The chain's CDR3 is CSATGSNYGYTV.

This clonotype was seen at least ten times. The chain recombines TRBV4-1 with TRBJ2-1; the match to TRBD2 covers 9 bases. The CDR3 totals 16 residues. Germline V gene sequence: CDR1 MGHRA, CDR2 YSYEKL. Trimming removed 4 bases from V and 6 bases from J; junction bases left unmatched: 10. Here the CDR3 DNA reads TGCGCCAGCAGCCGACTAGCGGCCTCCGGGGCCAATGAGCAGTTCTTC. Its translation: CASSRLAASGANEQFF.

The chain employs TRBV11-2 and TRBJ2-7; D perhaps matches TRBD2 (7 bases). V lost 5 bases and J 0 bases, leaving 11 bases between the germline ends. Germline CDR1 SGHAT, CDR2 FQNNGV. There are 14 residues in the CDR3. The CDR3 region is CASSAGAASYEQYF. The CDR3 coding sequence is TGTGCCAGCAGCGCGGGGGCAGCCTCCTACGAGCAGTACTTC.

This clonotype was observed many times. This rearrangement joins TRBV12-3 or TRBV12-4 to TRBJ2-3, with TRBD2 identical over 8 bases. J lost 6 bases, V lost 9 bases, and 11 bases had no gene match. The CDR3 is made up of 14 amino acids. The CDR3 is CASRLAHKGDTQYF. CDR3 DNA sequence: TGTGCCAGTAGACTAGCGCACAAGGGCGATACGCAGTATTTT.

This clonotype was counted ten times or more. The CDR3 DNA sequence: TGTGCCAGCAGCTCCTCAGGTGCGCAGTATGGCTACACCTTC. Translated, it gives CASSSSGAQYGYTF. This rearrangement joins TRBV7-9 to TRBJ1-2; the D is unclear. Germline CDR1 and CDR2: SEHNR and FQNEAQ (reference sequence). The CDR3 has 14 amino acids. Trimming left V 4 bases short and J 5 bases short, with 14 bases between.

This clonotype was detected ten times or more. The CDR3 spells CASSPGTVGKKLFF. In DNA form, the CDR3 reads TGTGCCAGCAGTCCCGGGACAGTCGGGAAGAAACTGTTTTTT. The chain links TRBV12-3 or TRBV12-4 to TRBJ1-4; 7 bases match TRBD1. V gave up 5 bases and J gave up 11 bases; unmatched junction bases: 11. The CDR3 covers 14 residues.

Note on this clonotype: Possible read error: a much larger clone is one base away. In this CDR3 the conserved last residue, phenylalanine or tryptophan, is missing, so a read error is likely. The chain has TRBV27 and TRBJ1-4; 10 bases are shared with TRBD1. Germline lookup yields CDR1 MNHEY and CDR2 SMNVEV (reference sequence). The CDR3 consists of 14 residues. V lost 5 bases and J lost 7; bases outside the gene matches: 4. CDR3 region: CASSGRTGGEKLFV. The CDR3 DNA reads TGTGCCAGCAGTGGAAGGACAGGGGGTGAAAAACTGTTTGTT.